The next 26 T cell receptor beta chains were all read from a single sample in a study of Graves' ophthalmopathy and Graves' hyperthyroidism. Beta-chain TCR CDR3 regions were amplified from RNA transcripts. A first-round RT-PCR used HTBI primers, followed by a second-round multiplex PCR. TCRdb passed the multiplex PCR reads through MiXCR, listing each CDR3 protein once. The table lists 650,000 to 900,000 distinct CDR3 sequences, about 44% of them singletons. Specimen: peripheral blood. These receptor sequences come from an adult man with Graves' ophthalmopathy.

V usage is TRBV7-2 and J usage is TRBJ2-5; 12 nucleotides match TRBD2. Trimming took 8 bases from V and 1 from J; bases not matched to a gene: 5. Germline assignment: CDR1 SGHTA and CDR2 FQGNSA. The CDR3 covers 15 residues. The CDR3 DNA is TGTGCCAGCCGAGAGACTAGCGGGGGCCAAGAGACCCAGTACTTC. Protein sequence: CASRETSGGQETQYF.

V usage is TRBV25-1 and J usage is TRBJ2-2, with D hard to call. CDR1 is MGHDK and CDR2 is SYGVNS in the germline V gene. CDR3 size: 13 residues. V lost 5 bases to trimming and J lost 5 bases, with 9 bases between them. CDR3 DNA: TGTGCCAGCAGTTACTATGAGACCGGGGAGCTGTTTTTT. It encodes CASSYYETGELFF.

The rearrangement uses TRBV7-3 and TRBJ2-3; possibly TRBD2 for D (5 bases). Per germline, CDR1 SGHTA and CDR2 FQGTGA. The CDR3 has 15 amino acids. V was trimmed by 5 bases and J by 2 bases, leaving 14 bases between them. The CDR3 nucleotides are TGTGCCAGCAGCATACTTGGGAGTTCCACAGATACGCAGTATTTT. Its translation is CASSILGSSTDTQYF. Filled out from reference TRBV7-3 and TRBJ2-3, the complete variable domain reads GAGVSQTPSNKVTEKGKYVELRCDPISGHTALYWYRQSLGQGPEFLIYFQGTGAADDSGLPNDRFFAVRPEGSVSTLKIQRTERGDSAVYLCASSILGSSTDTQYFGPGTRLTVL.

Remarks on this clonotype: A much bigger clone sits one base away, suggesting this may be a read error. The rearrangement joins TRBV9 to TRBJ1-1; D gene unclear. Between the trimmed V and J ends, which lost 0 bases and 0 bases, there was a span of 6 bases. The germline V gene encodes CDR1 SGDLS and CDR2 YYNGEE. The CDR3 loop spans 14 amino acids. The CDR3 protein is CASSVGPMNTEAFF. The CDR3 nucleotides read TGTGCCAGCAGCGTAGGACCGATGAACACTGAAGCTTTCTTT. Filled out from reference TRBV9 and TRBJ1-1, the complete variable domain reads DSGVTQTPKHLITATGQRVTLRCSPRSGDLSVYWYQQSLDQGLQFLIQYYNGEERAKGNILERFSAQQFPDLHSELNLSSLELGDSALYFCASSVGPMNTEAFFGQGTRLTVV.

This chain connects TRBV19 to TRBJ1-6; 11 bases match TRBD1. The CDR3 contains 19 residues. CDR1 LNHDA and CDR2 SQIVND come from the germline V gene (reference sequence). The V segment lost 5 bases and the J segment 7 bases; nucleotides outside the gene matches: 16. The CDR3 DNA follows: TGTGCCAGTAGTGTTGAAAGGACAGGGGGCGTTATCCCCAATTCACCCCTCCACTTT. This codes for CASSVERTGGVIPNSPLHF.

The chain combines TRBV29-1 with TRBJ1-3, with 7 bases matching TRBD1. V lost 6 bases and J lost 1; bases outside the gene matches: 6. The V gene's germline CDR1 is SQVTM and CDR2 ANQGSEA. This CDR3 contains 14 residues. CDR3 in DNA: TGCAGCGTCAGCAGGGACAGTTCTGGAAACACCATATATTTT. Translating gives CSVSRDSSGNTIYF. Combining the CDR3 with reference TRBV29-1 and TRBJ1-3 gives the whole variable domain SAVISQKPSRDICQRGTSLTIQCQVDSQVTMMFWYRQQPGQSLTLIATANQGSEATYESGFVIDKFPISRPNLTFSTLTVSNMSPEDSSIYLCSVSRDSSGNTIYFGEGSWLTVV.

The chain joins TRBV25-1 to TRBJ2-3; perhaps TRBD2 as D (5 bases). Trimming took 8 bases from V and 6 from J, leaving 12 bases between them. CDR1 is MGHDK and CDR2 is SYGVNS in the germline V gene. The CDR3 loop spans 12 amino acids. The CDR3 reads CASSRGRDTQYF. DNA of the CDR3: TGTGCCAGCTCTAGAGGGCGGGATACGCAGTATTTT.

The chain has TRBV5-5 and TRBJ1-1, with D possibly matching TRBD1 (6 bases). CDR1 is SGHKS and CDR2 is YYEKEE in the germline V gene (reference sequence). The length of the CDR3 is 13 residues. The germline V and J ends were trimmed by 2 bases and 3 bases, with 8 bases remaining between them. The CDR3 loop is CASSFGGDTEAFF. The DNA of the CDR3 is TGTGCCAGCAGCTTTGGGGGCGACACTGAAGCTTTCTTT.

This chain links TRBV20-1 with TRBJ2-7; D ambiguous. V lost 0 bases and J lost 3, with 6 bases in between. Germline CDR1 and CDR2: DFQATT and SNEGSKA (reference sequence). The CDR3 length is 12 residues. The CDR3 region is CSAREVGYEQYF. The CDR3 DNA is TGCAGTGCTAGAGAGGTCGGCTACGAGCAGTACTTC.

In DNA form, the CDR3 reads TGCAGTGCTAGGAACCCAGGGGGCGTTAGGTACGAGCAGTACTTC. Its protein product is CSARNPGGVRYEQYF. This chain connects TRBV20-1 to TRBJ2-7; 8 bases align to TRBD1. There are 15 residues in the CDR3. Trimming removed 3 bases from V and 4 bases from J; junction bases left unmatched: 11. CDR1 and CDR2 (germline): DFQATT, SNEGSKA (reference sequence).

This clonotype came up a few times. The chain recombines TRBV7-6 with TRBJ2-7; either TRBD1 or TRBD2 may fit D (6 bases each). Germline V gene sequence: CDR1 SGHVS, CDR2 FNYEAQ. V lost 5 bases, J lost 0 bases, and 17 bases lay in between. This CDR3 spans 16 amino acids. The CDR3 region is CASSLLRGVASYEQYF. The CDR3 DNA sequence: TGTGCCAGCAGCCTACTGAGGGGGGTTGCCTCCTACGAGCAGTACTTC.

The table lists this clonotype with many counts. The chain joins TRBV2 to TRBJ2-7, with 12 bases lining up with TRBD1. CDR1 is SNHLY, CDR2 FYNNEI, per germline. CDR3 size: 16 residues. Losses at the gene ends were 3 bases for V and 1 base for J; bases not matched to a gene: 4. Here the CDR3 DNA reads TGTGCCAGCAGTGAGGGGGACAGGGGGCGATCCTACGAGCAGTACTTC. Amino acid sequence: CASSEGDRGRSYEQYF. The variable domain in full, completed from reference TRBV2 and TRBJ2-7, reads EPEVTQTPSHQVTQMGQEVILRCVPISNHLYFYWYRQILGQKVEFLVSFYNNEISEKSEIFDDQFSVERPDGSNFTLKIRSTKLEDSAMYFCASSEGDRGRSYEQYFGPGTRLTVT.

This clonotype was counted once. The chain uses TRBV9 and TRBJ1-1; 11 bases agree with TRBD1. In germline, CDR1 is SGDLS, CDR2 YYNGEE. V lost 2 bases and J lost 6; bases outside the gene matches: 12. This CDR3 comprises 17 residues. The CDR3 sequence: CASSVSRDRGVPAEAFF. CDR3 in DNA: TGTGCCAGCAGCGTGTCCCGGGACAGGGGGGTACCGGCTGAAGCTTTCTTT.

This clonotype was observed a single time. Without the conserved terminal phenylalanine or tryptophan, this CDR3 likely stems from a read error. The rearrangement links TRBV20-1 to TRBJ2-7; 10 bases align to TRBD1. With V trimmed by 3 bases and J by 7 bases, 6 bases remained unmatched. The CDR3 sequence is 13 residues long. Germline V gene lookup returns CDR1 DFQATT and CDR2 SNEGSKA (reference sequence). This CDR3 reads CSARRGTGVEQYC. CDR3 nucleotide sequence: TGCAGTGCTAGGCGAGGGACAGGGGTTGAGCAGTACTGC.

On this clonotype itself: This clone may be a read error of a much larger clone one base away. The gene calls are TRBV7-9 and TRBJ1-5; D unclear. The germline CDR1 and CDR2 sequences are SEHNR and FQNEAQ (reference sequence). V shed 3 bases and J shed 3 bases, with 15 bases lying between them. The CDR3 contains 16 residues. CDR3 DNA: TGTGCCAGCAGCTTTCCCCCCAGGCGGGTCAATCAGCCCCAGCATTTT. Residues: CASSFPPRRVNQPQHF.

This clonotype was seen ten or more times. The chain employs TRBV7-6 and TRBJ1-1, with 9 bases matching TRBD1. From germline, CDR1 is SGHVS and CDR2 FNYEAQ. The ends lost 8 bases at V and 5 bases at J; junction bases unmatched: 12. This CDR3 comprises 15 residues. The CDR3 bases are TGTGCCAGCTCCCTAGGGACAGGGCCTACTACTGAAGCTTTCTTT. Residues: CASSLGTGPTTEAFF.

V is TRBV20-1 and J is TRBJ2-2; TRBD1 might be the D (6 bases). Germline CDR1 and CDR2: DFQATT and SNEGSKA (reference sequence). Between the trimmed V and J ends, which lost 6 bases and 4 bases, there was a span of 12 bases. The CDR3 is made up of 13 amino acids. The CDR3 DNA is TGCAGTGCGCGTATGGGGGCCACCGGGGAGCTGTTTTTT. Translating gives CSARMGATGELFF.

This chain connects TRBV15 to TRBJ2-5; tentatively, D is TRBD1 (6 bases). V lost 3 bases, J lost 7 bases, and 12 bases lay in between. Germline assignment: CDR1 LNHNV and CDR2 YYDKDF (reference sequence). The CDR3 loop spans 13 amino acids. For the CDR3, the DNA is TGTGCCACCAGCAGCCAGGGGTCCGGGACCCAGTACTTC. Translation gives CATSSQGSGTQYF.

This clonotype was counted a single time. V is TRBV7-2 and J is TRBJ2-3; the D call may be TRBD1 or TRBD2 (5 bases each). This CDR3 is 12 amino acids long. V was pared by 10 bases and J by 2 bases, with 10 bases between. Germline V gene sequence: CDR1 SGHTA, CDR2 FQGNSA. The CDR3 protein is CATGGYTDTQYF. The DNA of the CDR3 is TGTGCCACTGGGGGTTACACAGATACGCAGTATTTT.

The table lists this clonotype with a count of one. With a much larger clone just one base away, this may be a read error. The chain employs TRBV24-1 and TRBJ1-5, with D uncertain. The CDR3 extends over 12 amino acids. Per the germline V gene, CDR1 is KGHDR and CDR2 is SFDVKD. CDR3 amino acids: CASSTPYQPQHF. Here the CDR3 DNA reads TGTGCCAGCAGTACTCCATATCAGCCCCAGCATTTT.

This clonotype was observed a handful of times. J is TRBJ2-7 and V is TRBV2, with TRBD2 matching over 7 bases. V lost 5 bases and J lost 0; bases outside the gene matches: 4. The CDR3 is made up of 14 amino acids. Germline assignment: CDR1 SNHLY and CDR2 FYNNEI. CDR3 sequence (DNA): TGTGCCAGCAGTTCAGCGGGGAGCTCCTACGAGCAGTACTTC. Translating gives CASSSAGSSYEQYF.

The chain employs TRBV20-1 and TRBJ1-6, with D perhaps matching TRBD1 (5 bases). V was shortened by 5 bases and J by 7 bases, with 12 bases between the two germline ends. The CDR3 has 13 amino acids. Per germline, CDR1 DFQATT and CDR2 SNEGSKA (reference sequence). The CDR3 loop is CSAGRQINSPLHF. CDR3 DNA sequence: TGCAGTGCTGGAAGACAGATAAATTCACCCCTCCACTTT.

Regarding this clonotype: One end of the junction fails to match germline, which may point to a read error. The chain couples TRBV20-1 to TRBJ1-4; 7 bases match TRBD1. The germline CDR1 and CDR2 sequences are DFQATT and SNEGSKA (reference sequence). CDR3 size: 16 residues. The CDR3 nucleotides read TGCAGTGCTAGAGATTGGACAGGCCCAACTAATGTAAAACTGTTTTTT. Its protein product is CSARDWTGPTNVKLFF.

At least ten counts were recorded for this clonotype. The rearrangement joins TRBV20-1 to TRBJ1-2; D possibly corresponds to TRBD1 (5 bases). V gave up 0 bases and J gave up 8 bases, with 19 bases separating them. This CDR3 comprises 15 residues. In germline, CDR1 is DFQATT, CDR2 SNEGSKA (reference sequence). Written as DNA, the CDR3 is TGCAGTGCTAGAGATCGTAAAGGGACGGGATCCGGCTACACCTTC. This codes for CSARDRKGTGSGYTF.

J is TRBJ2-2 and V is TRBV9; 9 bases map to TRBD2. V was pared by 4 bases and J by 1 base, with 8 bases of the junction left unmatched. CDR1 and CDR2 (germline): SGDLS, YYNGEE. There are 17 residues in the CDR3. CDR3 residues: CASSSPPSGENTGELFF. CDR3 in DNA: TGTGCCAGCAGCTCTCCTCCTAGCGGGGAGAACACCGGGGAGCTGTTTTTT.

The rearrangement uses TRBV14 and TRBJ2-7; 7 bases match TRBD1. The V and J ends lost 5 bases and 0 bases, in that order; junction bases with no gene match: 10. Germline values: CDR1 SGHDN, CDR2 FVKESK. The CDR3 is 16 amino acids. The CDR3 loop reads CASSGATGTLSYEQYF. As DNA, the CDR3 is TGTGCCAGCAGCGGAGCGACAGGGACCCTCTCCTACGAGCAGTACTTC.